This T cell receptor beta chain was identified in a study of shared clonotypes between healthy human individuals. Sequenced by immunoSEQ multiplex PCR; TCRdb stores in-frame clones only, minus some. This table has approximately 2,300,000 clones, approximately 90% appearing once. Division of CD4+ cells produced a CD45RA+ naive subset and a CD45RA-negative memory subset. CDR1 is SGHVS and CDR2 is FNYEAQ in the germline V gene. Trimming left V 5 bases short and J 5 bases short, with 15 bases between. This CDR3 is built from 14 residues. On this clone: Its antigen remains unknown.

Study observations and caveats: It was observed that roughly 4.8% of naive CD4 clonotypes were shared across several donors.

The rearrangement uses TRBV7-6 and TRBJ1-1, with D perhaps matching TRBD1 (5 bases). The receptor was derived from a man aged 18 to 29 in good health. Some clones in this sample may be carry-over from other donors' samples. The sample taken for sequencing was naive CD4+ T cells from PBMCs. This sample's subset: CD45RA+ positively selected. In nucleotides, the CDR3 is TGTGCCAGCAGCCCGGGTGGGGGGTATACTGAAGCTTTCTTT. Translation: CASSPGGGYTEAFF.